This TCR beta chain appears in the sequencing data of a study of patients and donors after allogeneic stem cell transplantation. A few counts support this clonotype. The CDR3 is made up of 14 amino acids. Germline V gives CDR1 ENHRY, CDR2 SYGVKD. Trimming at V came to 3 bases and at J to 4 bases, leaving 5 bases not matched to a gene. TCRdb called the RT-PCR reads again in MiXCR, with one record for every CDR3 protein. Of some 880,000 distinct CDR3 sequences in the sample, more than 15% are singletons; the top ten hold under 6.5%. The rearrangement joins TRBV10-3 to TRBJ1-1; 7 bases fit TRBD1. The sequence was obtained from a human donor who was either an allogeneic HSCT recipient or a stem cell or donor lymphocyte infusion donor (not recorded which). It is not recorded whose cells these are; they may come from a transplant donor. The sequenced sample consisted of blood, either unsorted or a sorted T cell fraction (not recorded which). CDR3 nucleotides: TGTGCCATCAGTGATCCTGACAGGGTCACTGAAGCTTTCTTT. This translates into CAISDPDRVTEAFF.